What follows are 5 T cell receptor beta chains derived from one specimen sequenced in a study of Tregs in tolerant kidney transplant recipients. Sequenced by immunoSEQ multiplex PCR; TCRdb stores in-frame clones only, minus some. The sample consists of tens of thousands of clones, roughly 84% of them appearing once. Sequencing was carried out using CD4+ T cells from blood. The receptors were sampled from a human donor in good health.

The chain recombines TRBV10-3 with TRBJ1-2, with D hard to call. Trimming cost V 4 bases and J 4 bases, with 13 bases left between them. Germline V gene sequence: CDR1 ENHRY, CDR2 SYGVKD. This CDR3 spans 14 amino acids. CDR3 protein: CAISGGGSGYGYTF. CDR3 coding DNA: TGTGCCATCAGTGGGGGAGGTAGTGGCTATGGCTACACCTTC.

The chain couples TRBV5-1 to TRBJ2-7, with D possibly being TRBD1 (5 bases). Looked up from germline, CDR1 is SGHRS and CDR2 is YFSETQ. V was pared by 0 bases and J by 5 bases, with 12 bases between. The CDR3 runs 14 residues. The CDR3 nucleotides are TGCGCCAGCAGCTTGGAGGGGAATAGGGACGAGCAGTACTTC. It translates to CASSLEGNRDEQYF.

This chain uses TRBV21-1 with TRBJ2-7. TRBV21-1 is a recognized pseudogene. The CDR3 covers 17 residues. The DNA of the CDR3 is TGTGCCAGCAGCACCCCCCGTACTTTATTAGGGTCCTACGAGCAGTACTTC. Protein sequence: CASSTPRTLLGSYEQYF.

The chain uses TRBV6-6 and TRBJ2-7, with D possibly called TRBD1 or TRBD2 (5 bases each). Trimming pared 4 bases from V and 5 bases from J, leaving 12 bases between. The CDR3 loop spans 13 amino acids. Germline V gives CDR1 MNHNY, CDR2 SVGAGI (reference sequence). CDR3 DNA sequence: TGTGCCAGCAGTTCAACTGGGGACCACGAGCAGTACTTC. Translated: CASSSTGDHEQYF.

This chain links TRBV2 with TRBJ2-1; D remains unclear. The V gene lost 5 bases and the J gene lost 0 bases, with 11 bases spanning the gap. The CDR3 loop spans 15 amino acids. Germline values: CDR1 SNHLY, CDR2 FYNNEI. The CDR3 here is CASSPLAGSYNEQFF. The CDR3 bases are TGTGCCAGCAGTCCTTTAGCCGGCTCCTACAATGAGCAGTTCTTC.